This passage covers 24 T cell receptor beta chains from one sample sequenced in a study of blood T cell repertoires in COVID-19. TCRdb's table, derived via immunoSEQ multiplex PCR, lists solely in-frame clones and lacks some. Of about 260,000 clones listed, about 91% are singletons. The sequencing input was peripheral blood. The receptors shown here come from a person aged 18-35 years with COVID-19, enrolled during active disease.

The chain combines TRBV5-4 with TRBJ1-2, with a possible D match to TRBD1 (5 bases). CDR1 SGHNT and CDR2 YYREEE come from the germline V gene (reference sequence). This CDR3 has 11 amino acids. V gave up 0 bases and J gave up 10 bases, with 7 bases separating them. For the CDR3, the DNA is TGTGCCAGCAGCTTGGAAGGGGACTACACCTTC. Protein sequence: CASSLEGDYTF.

V is TRBV6-5 and J is TRBJ1-1, with a possible D match to TRBD1 (6 bases). CDR3 size: 15 residues. V lost 6 bases and J lost 0, with 14 bases in between. The germline gives CDR1 MNHEY, CDR2 SVGAGI. The CDR3 spells CASSPGATLNTEAFF. In DNA form, the CDR3 reads TGTGCCAGCAGCCCAGGGGCTACTCTGAACACTGAAGCTTTCTTT.

This chain links TRBV19 with TRBJ2-5; maybe TRBD1 (6 bases). This CDR3 spans 14 amino acids. CDR1 LNHDA and CDR2 SQIVND come from the germline V gene (reference sequence). The V gene lost 3 bases and the J gene lost 2 bases, with 10 bases spanning the gap. CDR3 in DNA: TGTGCCAGTAGTATCCGGGACATTCAAGAGACCCAGTACTTC. Protein product: CASSIRDIQETQYF.

The chain employs TRBV4-1 and TRBJ2-1, with TRBD1 identical over 10 bases. This CDR3 comprises 13 residues. Trimming removed 8 bases from V and 7 bases from J; junction bases left unmatched: 5. Germline CDR1 reads MGHRA; CDR2 reads YSYEKL. This chain's CDR3 is CASSGQGGNEQFF. The CDR3 DNA is TGCGCCAGCTCAGGACAGGGGGGGAATGAGCAGTTCTTC.

This clone was counted a single time. The V gene is TRBV6-5, the J gene TRBJ1-2; unclear D gene. The CDR3 extends over 12 amino acids. Trimming took off 6 bases at V and 6 bases at J, with 11 bases between the two ends. Germline V gene sequence: CDR1 MNHEY, CDR2 SVGAGI. CDR3 protein: CASRTVTDGYTF. In DNA form, the CDR3 reads TGTGCCAGCAGAACAGTGACGGATGGCTACACCTTC.

A single count supports this clone. The J gene is TRBJ2-3, the V gene TRBV27, with 7 bases fitting TRBD2. Germline CDR1 reads MNHEY; CDR2 reads SMNVEV (reference sequence). The CDR3 runs to 13 residues. J was trimmed by 3 bases and V by 5 bases; bases with no gene match: 2. In nucleotides, the CDR3 is TGTGCCAGCAGTCTCGGGGGGACAGATACGCAGTATTTT. It encodes CASSLGGTDTQYF.

This sequence joins TRBV7-9 and TRBJ2-4; TRBD1 agrees at 9 bases. This CDR3 has 13 residues. The trim removed 6 bases at V and 6 bases at J, leaving 3 bases unmatched. Germline V gene data show CDR1 as SEHNR and CDR2 as FQNEAQ (reference sequence). Written as DNA, the CDR3 is TGTGCCAGCAGTGGGGGACAGGGAAACATTCAGTACTTC. Protein product: CASSGGQGNIQYF.

This clone was picked up one time. CDR3 DNA: TGTGCCAGCAGCTCGATTGGGACCCGGGACAGTATCGAGCAGTACTTC. As protein: CASSSIGTRDSIEQYF. The rearrangement links TRBV5-6 to TRBJ2-7; 7 nucleotides match TRBD1. In germline, CDR1 is SGHDT, CDR2 YYEEEE. The CDR3 extends over 16 amino acids. Unmatched junction bases numbered 15, after V lost 3 bases and J lost 6 bases. Full variable domain (rest looked up from reference TRBV5-6 and TRBJ2-7): DAGVTQSPTHLIKTRGQQVTLRCSPKSGHDTVSWYQQALGQGPQFIFQYYEEEERQRGNFPDRFSGHQFPNYSSELNVNALLLGDSALYLCASSSIGTRDSIEQYFGPGTRLTVT.

Details on this clone: The junction differs from germline at one of its ends, possibly a read error. This chain links TRBV29-1 with TRBJ2-1; 8 bases are a match to TRBD2. The CDR3 totals 14 residues. The V gene's germline CDR1 is SQVTM and CDR2 ANQGSEA. CDR3 protein: CSAEGGRTYNEQFF. DNA for the CDR3: TGCAGCGCTGAAGGCGGGAGGACCTACAATGAGCAGTTCTTC.

The CDR3 spells CAISQGVSSGANVLTF. The DNA of the CDR3 is TGTGCCATCTCACAGGGTGTATCCTCTGGGGCCAACGTCCTGACTTTC. This chain uses TRBV10-3 with TRBJ2-6; tentative D call: TRBD1 (6 bases). The CDR3 totals 16 residues. The V end was cut by 8 bases, the J end by 0 bases, with 14 bases between. Per germline, CDR1 ENHRY and CDR2 SYGVKD.

DNA of the CDR3: TGTGCCAGCACCACTCAAAAGGACAGGGGATTGAACACTGAAGCTTTCTTT. Amino acid sequence: CASTTQKDRGLNTEAFF. The rearrangement links TRBV11-2 to TRBJ1-1; 9 positions match TRBD1. The CDR3 sequence is 17 residues long. The V segment lost 7 bases and the J segment 0 bases; nucleotides outside the gene matches: 12. Germline CDR1 is SGHAT and CDR2 is FQNNGV.

This clone showed up just a few times. This chain links TRBV7-9 with TRBJ1-2; 7 positions agree with TRBD1. Germline CDR1 is SEHNR and CDR2 is FQNEAQ (reference sequence). The CDR3 consists of 12 residues. Trimming at V came to 10 bases and at J to 4 bases, leaving 6 bases not matched to a gene. The CDR3 DNA reads as TGTGCCATCCCACAGGGGCCCTATGGCTACACCTTC. Amino acids: CAIPQGPYGYTF.

The count of this clone is one. The chain recombines TRBV29-1 with TRBJ2-2; no clear D gene. Between the trimmed V and J ends, which lost 6 bases and 6 bases, there was a span of 8 bases. Germline V gene sequence: CDR1 SQVTM, CDR2 ANQGSEA. The CDR3 extends over 11 amino acids. CDR3 residues: CSVPSAGELFF. The CDR3 DNA is TGCAGCGTCCCCTCGGCCGGGGAGCTGTTTTTT.

This chain connects TRBV6-6 to TRBJ2-1; D is perhaps TRBD2 (6 bases). The CDR3 runs 17 residues. The V and J ends lost 5 bases and 0 bases respectively, with 17 bases between them. The germline CDR1 and CDR2 sequences are MNHNY and SVGAGI (reference sequence). CDR3 protein: CASSRVGGRGSYNEQFF. CDR3 DNA sequence: TGTGCCAGCAGTCGCGTCGGAGGGCGAGGCTCCTACAATGAGCAGTTCTTC.

V is TRBV18 and J is TRBJ1-1, with D possibly TRBD1 on 6 matching bases. Trimming stripped 6 bases from V and 7 bases from J, with 15 bases between. Germline CDR1 reads KGHSH; CDR2 reads LQKENI. This CDR3 region has 13 residues. Here the CDR3 reads CASSDSQGGEAFF. In DNA form, the CDR3 reads TGTGCCAGCTCGGACAGTCAGGGCGGTGAAGCTTTCTTT. Together with reference TRBV18 and TRBJ1-1, the CDR3 gives the full variable domain: NAGVMQNPRHLVRRRGQEARLRCSPMKGHSHVYWYRQLPEEGLKFMVYLQKENIIDESGMPKERFSAEFPKEGPSILRIQQVVRGDSAAYFCASSDSQGGEAFFGQGTRLTVV.

The rearrangement links TRBV7-2 to TRBJ2-7, with 11 bases aligning to TRBD2. This CDR3 region has 15 residues. The germline V gene has CDR1 SGHTA and CDR2 FQGNSA. J was trimmed by 3 bases and V by 5 bases; bases with no gene match: 6. This CDR3 reads CASSTTSGTGYEQYF. DNA of the CDR3: TGTGCCAGCAGCACGACTAGCGGGACTGGCTACGAGCAGTACTTC.

The chain carries TRBV6-6 and TRBJ2-1; D is possibly TRBD2 (6 bases). V was trimmed by 3 bases and J by 9 bases, leaving 12 bases between them. The germline CDR1 and CDR2 sequences are MNHNY and SVGAGI (reference sequence). The CDR3 spans 13 residues. The CDR3 region has the DNA TGTGCCAGCAGTTATTTACTAGCTTCTGAGCAGTTCTTC. Protein product: CASSYLLASEQFF.

The J gene is TRBJ2-7, the V gene TRBV19, with TRBD1 matching 9 bases. The V gene's germline CDR1 is LNHDA and CDR2 SQIVND (reference sequence). With 5 bases clipped from V and 4 bases from J, the junction kept 6 bases outside the gene matches. The length of the CDR3 is 14 residues. The CDR3 loop is CASSGGTGLYEQYF. Here the CDR3 DNA reads TGTGCCAGTAGTGGAGGGACAGGGTTATACGAGCAGTACTTC.

The chain links TRBV7-9 to TRBJ2-3, with TRBD1 as a possible D gene (5 bases). CDR1 is SEHNR, CDR2 FQNEAQ, per germline (reference sequence). V lost 3 bases to trimming and J lost 2 bases, with 6 bases between them. This CDR3 spans 13 amino acids. The CDR3 region is CASSLDNTDTQYF. The CDR3 DNA reads as TGTGCCAGCAGCTTGGACAACACAGATACGCAGTATTTT.

The chain uses TRBV21-1 and TRBJ2-5; the listed D gene, TRBD2, was not tested against the DNA. TRBV21-1 is an annotated pseudogene. This CDR3 contains 16 residues. For the CDR3, the DNA is TGTGCCAGCAGCAAAGAGATAGCGGGAGGGCAAGAGACCCAGTACTTC. Its protein is CASSKEIAGGQETQYF.

This chain uses TRBV2 with TRBJ1-2, with D hard to call. Germline V gene data show CDR1 as SNHLY and CDR2 as FYNNEI. V shed 6 bases and J shed 4 bases, with 15 bases lying between them. The CDR3 spans 14 residues. The CDR3 nucleotides read TGTGCCAGCAGAAGACCCGACGGGGTCTATGGCTACACCTTC. It specifies CASRRPDGVYGYTF.

The V call is TRBV5-1, the J call TRBJ2-1; 12 nucleotides align to TRBD2. The trim removed 1 base at V and 4 bases at J, leaving 6 bases unmatched. The germline CDR1 and CDR2 sequences are SGHRS and YFSETQ. CDR3 length equals 17 residues. The CDR3 coding sequence is TGCGCCAGCAGCTTGTTACTAGCGGGAGGAGGATACAATGAGCAGTTCTTC. Amino acid sequence: CASSLLLAGGGYNEQFF.

The J gene is TRBJ1-2, the V gene TRBV4-1; 7 nucleotides line up with TRBD1. V lost 3 bases and J lost 7; bases outside the gene matches: 11. CDR1 and CDR2 (germline): MGHRA, YSYEKL. The CDR3 contains 15 residues. The CDR3 reads CASSQGQLLLGGYTF. For the CDR3, the DNA is TGCGCCAGCAGCCAGGGACAGCTCCTATTAGGTGGCTACACCTTC.

V gene TRBV10-1 combines with J gene TRBJ2-1, with 9 bases fitting TRBD1. Germline CDR1 reads WNHNN; CDR2 reads SYGVQD (reference sequence). The junction had 6 bases not matched to a gene; V was cut back by 4 bases and J by 5 bases. CDR3 length equals 15 residues. The CDR3 sequence is CASSVRTGADNEQFF. The CDR3 nucleotides are TGCGCCAGCAGTGTTCGGACAGGGGCCGACAATGAGCAGTTCTTC.